A selection of T cell receptor beta chains follows, all from one sample in a study of technical replicates of blood from several donors. Method: immunoSEQ multiplex PCR; TCRdb's copy keeps in-frame clones and lacks some. The sample includes almost 65,000 clones, around 85% seen only once; the top ten take less than 6.5%. Sequencing was carried out using PBMCs. The source of these receptors is a human donor in good health. Some clones in this sample may be carry-over from other donors' samples. Each CDR3 is given with its conserved first and last residue. A D gene is named only where the DNA matches it firmly. The size of a clone is reported for some rows only, either as once, few or many, or as a class for expanded clones.

clone_size: NA
v_call: TRBV6-6
d_call: TRBD1
j_call: TRBJ1-1
cdr3_aa: CASSPLIRGANEAFF
cdr3_nt: TGTGCCAGCAGCCCACTCATCAGGGGGGCGAATGAAGCTTTCTTT

clone_size: NA
v_call: TRBV5-1
d_call: TRBD1
j_call: TRBJ2-4
cdr3_aa: CASSLVPGQGNIQYF
cdr3_nt: TGCGCCAGCAGCTTGGTCCCGGGACAGGGAAACATTCAGTACTTC

clone_size: NA
v_call: TRBV14
d_call: NA
j_call: TRBJ1-2
cdr3_aa: CASSQQGPQVYTF
cdr3_nt: TGTGCCAGCAGCCAACAGGGCCCCCAGGTCTACACCTTC

clone_size: NA
v_call: TRBV11-2
d_call: NA
j_call: TRBJ2-3
cdr3_aa: CASSLAAGASTDTQYF
cdr3_nt: TGTGCCAGCAGCTTAGCGGCAGGGGCTAGCACAGATACGCAGTATTTT

clone_size: NA
v_call: TRBV30
d_call: NA
j_call: TRBJ1-3
cdr3_aa: CAWSPGAGNTIYF
cdr3_nt: TGTGCCTGGAGTCCGGGGGCTGGAAACACCATATATTTT

clone_size: NA
v_call: TRBV5-1
d_call: TRBD1
j_call: TRBJ1-6
cdr3_aa: CASSLTGGYSPLHF
cdr3_nt: TGCGCCAGCAGCTTAACAGGGGGCTATTCACCCCTCCACTTT

clone_size: NA
v_call: TRBV7-9
d_call: TRBD1
j_call: TRBJ1-1
cdr3_aa: CASSTGQGADRAFF
cdr3_nt: TGTGCCAGCAGCACGGGACAGGGGGCGGATAGAGCTTTCTTT

clone_size: NA
v_call: TRBV15
d_call: NA
j_call: TRBJ1-4
cdr3_aa: CAAGGPPGNEKLFF
cdr3_nt: TGTGCCGCAGGTGGCCCCCCGGGGAATGAAAAACTGTTTTTT

clone_size: once
v_call: TRBV21-1
d_call: NA
j_call: TRBJ2-7
cdr3_aa: CASSPGGEEQYF
cdr3_nt: TGTGCCAGCAGCCCCGGGGGGGAAGAGCAGTACTTC

clone_size: NA
v_call: TRBV29-1
d_call: TRBD1
j_call: TRBJ1-3
cdr3_aa: CSARGQGERAGNTIYF
cdr3_nt: TGCAGCGCCAGAGGACAGGGAGAGAGGGCTGGAAACACCATATATTTT

clone_size: NA
v_call: TRBV4-3
d_call: TRBD1
j_call: TRBJ1-2
cdr3_aa: CASSSPGQGEYGYTF
cdr3_nt: TGCGCCAGCAGCTCCCCGGGACAGGGCGAGTATGGCTACACCTTC

clone_size: once
v_call: TRBV21-1
d_call: NA
j_call: TRBJ1-3
cdr3_aa: CASTVRATLGNTIYF
cdr3_nt: TGTGCCAGCACTGTGAGGGCGACACTTGGAAACACCATATATTTT

clone_size: few
v_call: TRBV27
d_call: TRBD1
j_call: TRBJ2-7
cdr3_aa: CASSTELPGQGLIYEQYF
cdr3_nt: TGTGCCAGCAGTACAGAACTTCCGGGACAGGGTTTAATTTACGAGCAGTACTTC

clone_size: NA
v_call: TRBV29-1
d_call: TRBD2
j_call: TRBJ2-7
cdr3_aa: CSGGEGGYEQYF
cdr3_nt: TGCAGCGGCGGGGAGGGAGGATACGAGCAGTACTTC

clone_size: NA
v_call: TRBV7-6
d_call: NA
j_call: TRBJ2-5
cdr3_aa: CASSSLVLGQQGGVTQYF
cdr3_nt: TGTGCCAGCAGCTCTTTAGTCCTCGGACAACAGGGAGGGGTGACCCAGTACTTC

clone_size: NA
v_call: TRBV5-4
d_call: TRBD2
j_call: TRBJ2-2
cdr3_aa: CASSSPLRGRTGELFF
cdr3_nt: TGTGCCAGCAGCTCCCCGCTTCGCGGGAGAACCGGGGAGCTGTTTTTT

clone_size: few
v_call: TRBV7-2
d_call: NA
j_call: TRBJ1-3
cdr3_aa: CASSLESMAGASGNTIYF
cdr3_nt: TGTGCCAGCAGCTTAGAAAGCATGGCAGGGGCTTCTGGAAACACCATATATTTT

clone_size: NA
v_call: TRBV11-3
d_call: NA
j_call: TRBJ2-1
cdr3_aa: CASSLGGGYNEQFF
cdr3_nt: TGTGCCAGCAGCTTAGGAGGCGGATACAATGAGCAGTTCTTC

clone_size: NA
v_call: TRBV11-2
d_call: NA
j_call: TRBJ2-2
cdr3_aa: CASSFSSTGELFF
cdr3_nt: TGTGCCAGCAGCTTTTCGAGCACCGGGGAGCTGTTTTTT

clone_size: NA
v_call: TRBV7-2
d_call: NA
j_call: TRBJ2-7
cdr3_aa: CASSLGPRLYEQYF
cdr3_nt: TGTGCCAGCAGCTTAGGGCCCCGATTGTACGAGCAGTACTTC

clone_size: NA
v_call: TRBV7-3
d_call: TRBD1
j_call: TRBJ2-7
cdr3_aa: CASSLDRAHEQYF
cdr3_nt: TGTGCCAGCAGCTTGGACAGGGCCCACGAGCAGTACTTC

clone_size: NA
v_call: TRBV29-1
d_call: NA
j_call: TRBJ1-2
cdr3_aa: CSVRDTSNNYGYTF
cdr3_nt: TGCAGCGTGAGGGACACAAGCAATAACTATGGCTACACCTTC

clone_size: NA
v_call: TRBV15
d_call: NA
j_call: TRBJ2-3
cdr3_aa: CATGGANTDTQYF
cdr3_nt: TGTGCCACGGGGGGGGCCAACACAGATACGCAGTATTTT

clone_size: few
v_call: TRBV6-4
d_call: NA
j_call: TRBJ1-2
cdr3_aa: CASSDGSYGYTF
cdr3_nt: TGTGCCAGCAGTGACGGTAGTTATGGCTACACCTTC

clone_size: NA
v_call: TRBV11-2
d_call: TRBD2
j_call: TRBJ2-3
cdr3_aa: CASTTWRGTSTDTQYF
cdr3_nt: TGTGCCAGTACGACGTGGCGGGGGACGAGCACAGATACGCAGTATTTT

clone_size: NA
v_call: TRBV7-6
d_call: TRBD1
j_call: TRBJ1-1
cdr3_aa: CARKGQRLEAFF
cdr3_nt: TGTGCCAGGAAGGGACAGCGGCTTGAAGCTTTCTTT

clone_size: NA
v_call: TRBV15
d_call: NA
j_call: TRBJ2-2
cdr3_aa: CATSRDLTNTGELFF
cdr3_nt: TGTGCCACCAGCAGAGACTTAACGAACACCGGGGAGCTGTTTTTT

clone_size: NA
v_call: TRBV7-2
d_call: NA
j_call: TRBJ2-1
cdr3_aa: CASSLVPAANNEQFF
cdr3_nt: TGTGCCAGCAGCTTAGTACCAGCGGCGAACAATGAGCAGTTCTTC

clone_size: few
v_call: TRBV2
d_call: TRBD1
j_call: TRBJ1-2
cdr3_aa: CASSNNLRQGSGYTF
cdr3_nt: TGTGCCAGCAGTAATAATCTTAGACAGGGCAGTGGCTACACCTTC

clone_size: NA
v_call: TRBV7-2
d_call: TRBD1
j_call: TRBJ1-2
cdr3_aa: CASSPGTALSNYGYTF
cdr3_nt: TGTGCCAGCAGCCCAGGGACAGCCCTATCTAACTATGGCTACACCTTC